The T cell receptor (beta chain) under discussion was sequenced for a study of blood T cell repertoires in COVID-19. The sample holds one count of this clone. Authors' data handling: Reference gene primer amplification gave estimated nucleated cell counts. Here immunoSEQ multiplex PCR was the method, and the copy in TCRdb shows in-frame clones only, minus some. V and J calls and clone size are as listed in that table; D and trimming were resolved from the DNA. The sample has approximately 220,000 clones; less than 90% are singletons. Germline values: CDR1 MDHEN, CDR2 SYDVKM. This CDR3 region has 13 residues. The ends lost 7 bases at V and 3 bases at J; junction bases unmatched: 6.

The V gene is TRBV28, the J gene TRBJ2-7; 7 nucleotides agree with TRBD1. The origin of this receptor is a woman in her forties or fifties with acute or convalescent COVID-19. Source material: peripheral blood. Here the CDR3 reads CASTPGTDYEQYF. CDR3 nucleotide sequence: TGTGCCAGCACCCCCGGGACAGACTACGAGCAGTACTTC.